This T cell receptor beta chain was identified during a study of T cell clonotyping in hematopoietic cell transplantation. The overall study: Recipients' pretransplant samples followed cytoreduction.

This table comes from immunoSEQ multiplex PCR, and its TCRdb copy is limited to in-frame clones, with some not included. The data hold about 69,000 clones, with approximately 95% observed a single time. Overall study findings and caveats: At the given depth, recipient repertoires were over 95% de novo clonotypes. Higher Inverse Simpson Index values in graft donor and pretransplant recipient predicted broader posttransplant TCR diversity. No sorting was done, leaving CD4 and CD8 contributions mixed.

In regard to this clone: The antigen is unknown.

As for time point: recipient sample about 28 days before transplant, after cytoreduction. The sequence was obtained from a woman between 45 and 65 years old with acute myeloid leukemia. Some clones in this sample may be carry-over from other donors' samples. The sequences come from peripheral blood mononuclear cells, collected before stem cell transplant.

The DNA of the CDR3 is TGCGCCAGCAGCCAGGCCGTGGCAAACTATGGCTACACCTTC. Amino acids: CASSQAVANYGYTF. V is TRBV4-1 and J is TRBJ1-2; D is unresolved. Germline V gives CDR1 MGHRA, CDR2 YSYEKL. CDR3 length: 14 amino acids. V shed 3 bases and J shed 2 bases, with 10 bases lying between them.